This T cell receptor beta chain was retrieved from a study of T cells after yellow fever vaccination. Study-wide background: The fractions with low cell numbers were processed using SMART-Seq v4 Ultra Low Input.

Note on this clonotype: What it binds is unknown.

After removal of 6 bases from V and 5 bases from J, the junction contained 9 bases not matched to a gene. The CDR3 loop spans 14 amino acids. Germline CDR1 and CDR2: ENHRY and SYGVKD. 5'RACE template switching generated TCR cDNA, adding a universal primer site and UMIs. A single record per CDR3 protein comes from TCRdb applying MiXCR to the 5' RACE reads. Altogether more than 300,000 distinct CDR3 sequences are present, around 6.8% being singletons, with the ten largest covering roughly a sixth. Points from the study as a whole: A weaker secondary response peaked on day 5, the primary on day 15. Abundant contaminating clonotypes from the bulk population could appear in FACS-sorted repertoires.

The source is a man aged 18 to 30 who received the YFV17D yellow fever vaccine. The V gene is TRBV10-3, the J gene TRBJ1-2, with TRBD1 matching 7 bases. Sequencing was performed on PBMCs, taken about 49 days after the first yellow fever vaccination. DNA for the CDR3: TGTGCCATCAGGCCGGGACAGAGCACTTATGGCTACACCTTC. Amino acids: CAIRPGQSTYGYTF.